This T cell receptor (beta chain) appears in the sequencing data of a study of cytomegalovirus exposure and HLA in healthy donors. Study context: There were 100 million to 130 million unique TCR beta sequences, drawn from some 180 million T cells, in an earlier analysis. Notes on the study in general: The dataset shows that most TCR sequences were rare, while some public TCRs occurred in many donors.

A note on this clone: Antigen specificity is unknown.

In the PCR, 60 Vbeta and 13 Jbeta primers were used. Sequencing was performed with immunoSEQ multiplex PCR; in TCRdb, only in-frame clones are kept and a portion is missing. In the table there are fewer than 180,000 clones, 79% of which are singletons. The TCR was taken from a middle-aged man in good health and CMV-seropositive. Sequenced sample: PBMCs.

As DNA, the CDR3 is TGTGCCAGCAGCCAACAGGGACCAGGAAACAATGAGCAGTTCTTC. Its translation: CASSQQGPGNNEQFF. The rearrangement uses TRBV28 and TRBJ2-1, with a possible D match to TRBD1 (6 bases). The germline V gene encodes CDR1 MDHEN and CDR2 SYDVKM. The CDR3 is 15 amino acids. V was pared by 6 bases and J by 5 bases, with 17 bases between.